Sequencing of this TCR beta chain was carried out in a study of OX40 agonist ivuxolimab in advanced cancers. Whole-study context: The eligibility criteria allowed prior anti-PD-1, anti-PD-L1 or anti-CTLA-4 therapy, and 40% had some. Regarding the study as a whole: Low levels of normalized T-cell clonal expansion also appeared in some nonresponders. Clones of CD4+ and CD8+ blood T cells grew by week 6 at doses of 0.1 to 3.0 mg/kg.

TCRdb's copy holds only in-frame clones and misses some; the assay was immunoSEQ multiplex PCR. The sample has about 80,000 clones, more than 75% seen once. V lost 3 bases and J lost 2, with 16 bases in between. The CDR3 spans 16 residues. Per germline, CDR1 SGHAT and CDR2 FQNNGV. This clone appeared once. Its target is not known. Patients were ruled out by autoimmune disease history or systemic immunosuppression. Sequencing was performed on CD4+ or CD8+ T cells sorted from blood, taken in a trial of the OX40 agonist ivuxolimab. V is TRBV11-2 and J is TRBJ2-5, with TRBD2 as a possible D gene (6 bases). This clonotype was sampled from an adult with an advanced solid tumor such as melanoma, head and neck, liver or kidney cancer. The CDR3 DNA reads as TGTGCCAGCAGCTTGGGAGGCAGTGGGATACAAGAGACCCAGTACTTC. It specifies CASSLGGSGIQETQYF.